This T cell receptor beta chain was sequenced during a study of OX40 agonist ivuxolimab in advanced cancers. Repertoires were generated with immunoSEQ multiplex PCR, while TCRdb's copy carries only in-frame clones and drops some. The profile shows 100,000 or so clones, about 96% of them singletons. The CDR3 has 14 residues. The V gene's germline CDR1 is SGHAT and CDR2 FQNNGV. The germline V and J ends were trimmed by 10 bases and 4 bases, with 17 bases remaining between them. This clone was seen once. The chain joins TRBV11-2 to TRBJ2-1, with D perhaps matching TRBD1 or TRBD2 (6 bases each). The sequences come from CD4+ or CD8+ T cells sorted from blood, collected in a trial of the OX40 agonist ivuxolimab. The receptor was isolated from an adult with an advanced solid tumor such as melanoma, head and neck, liver or kidney cancer. The CDR3 region has the DNA TGTGCCACGGGGGCTAGCGAGCATTACAATGAGCAGTTCTTC. It codes for CATGASEHYNEQFF.